Following are 32 T cell receptor beta chains from one sample sequenced in a study of Ad26.COV2.S vaccination and SARS-CoV-2 variants. Indicated treatment: around 19 received Ad26.COV2.S at low or high dose, single or two shots; a few received placebo; per-sample allocation not given. The samples date from day 63 after the first vaccine or placebo injection. The data were produced by immunoSEQ multiplex PCR, yet TCRdb's version contains in-frame clones alone and is incomplete. Here the sample spans some 460,000 clones, approximately 90% being singletons. Sequenced material: peripheral blood, taken in a trial of Ad26.COV2.S vaccine versus placebo. These receptors originate from a person between 18 and 60 years old who received the Ad26.COV2.S COVID-19 vaccine or a placebo.

This chain uses TRBV2 with TRBJ2-1; TRBD2 aligns across 7 bases. This CDR3 spans 14 amino acids. Trimming took 4 bases from V and 9 from J; bases not matched to a gene: 9. Germline V CDR1 and CDR2: SNHLY, FYNNEI. CDR3 sequence reads: CASSVAGERGEQFF. DNA of the CDR3: TGTGCCAGCAGTGTCGCGGGAGAGCGGGGTGAGCAGTTCTTC. Full variable domain (rest looked up from reference TRBV2 and TRBJ2-1): EPEVTQTPSHQVTQMGQEVILRCVPISNHLYFYWYRQILGQKVEFLVSFYNNEISEKSEIFDDQFSVERPDGSNFTLKIRSTKLEDSAMYFCASSVAGERGEQFFGPGTRLTVL.

The V gene is TRBV18, the J gene TRBJ1-2; the D is unclear. In germline, CDR1 is KGHSH, CDR2 LQKENI. Trimming left V 0 bases short and J 6 bases short, with 11 bases between. The CDR3 sequence is 14 residues long. DNA for the CDR3: TGTGCCAGCTCACCACCATCAGGCCCTCATGGCTACACCTTC. Translation gives CASSPPSGPHGYTF.

This clone was detected only once. This rearrangement joins TRBV7-2 to TRBJ1-4; 9 bases are shared with TRBD1. After removal of 3 bases from V and 6 bases from J, the junction contained 17 bases not matched to a gene. The CDR3 consists of 19 residues. Germline V lookup: CDR1 SGHTA, CDR2 FQGNSA. CDR3 bases: TGTGCCAGCAGCTTCACCGGGACAGGGTTCGGGTATGCTTATGAAAAACTGTTTTTT. It is translated as CASSFTGTGFGYAYEKLFF.

The genes are TRBV28 and TRBJ1-2; D is perhaps TRBD1 (6 bases). Germline assignment: CDR1 MDHEN and CDR2 SYDVKM. This CDR3 has 15 amino acids. The germline V and J ends were trimmed by 6 bases and 7 bases, with 21 bases remaining between them. For the CDR3, the DNA is TGTGCCAGCAGCCACCTGGGGGGGCTAAACACTGGCTACACCTTC. Translating gives CASSHLGGLNTGYTF.

In its sample, this clone was seen once. The chain links TRBV9 to TRBJ2-7; 7 bases are a match to TRBD1. CDR1 SGDLS and CDR2 YYNGEE come from the germline V gene. The CDR3 consists of 14 residues. Unmatched junction bases numbered 6, after V lost 4 bases and J lost 2 bases. CDR3 DNA: TGTGCCAGCAGCAGCGACAGGGTGACCTACGAGCAGTACTTC. This codes for CASSSDRVTYEQYF.

This rearrangement joins TRBV5-1 to TRBJ2-2; maybe TRBD2 (5 bases). From germline, CDR1 is SGHRS and CDR2 YFSETQ. V lost 3 bases, J lost 10 bases, and 19 bases lay in between. The CDR3 extends over 15 amino acids. The CDR3 coding sequence is TGCGCCAGCAGCTCCGTCAGCGGCGGGTTCCAGGAGCTGTTTTTT. It translates to CASSSVSGGFQELFF. Full variable domain (outside the CDR3, taken from reference TRBV5-1 and TRBJ2-2): KAGVTQTPRYLIKTRGQQVTLSCSPISGHRSVSWYQQTPGQGLQFLFEYFSETQRNKGNFPGRFSGRQFSNSRSEMNVSTLELGDSALYLCASSSVSGGFQELFFGEGSRLTVL.

This clone has only a few counts. V usage is TRBV6-2 or TRBV6-3 and J usage is TRBJ2-7; D is ambiguous. Per germline, CDR1 MNHEY and CDR2 SVGEGT. Deletions cut 1 base from V and 6 bases from J, with 13 bases between. The CDR3 runs to 14 residues. This CDR3 is CASSYWGSPGEQYF. CDR3 nucleotide sequence: TGTGCCAGCAGTTACTGGGGATCTCCGGGCGAGCAGTACTTC.

V usage is TRBV7-9 and J usage is TRBJ1-6; 7 bases map to TRBD1. The CDR3 length is 13 residues. After removal of 5 bases from V and 13 bases from J, the junction contained 8 bases not matched to a gene. CDR1 and CDR2 from the germline V gene are SEHNR and FQNEAQ (reference sequence). The CDR3 region is CASSPGGISPLHF. The DNA of the CDR3 is TGTGCCAGCAGCCCAGGGGGGATTTCTCCCCTCCACTTT.

The chain combines TRBV11-2 with TRBJ2-7, with 9 nucleotides matching TRBD2. This CDR3 has 15 amino acids. Germline V gene sequence: CDR1 SGHAT, CDR2 FQNNGV. J lost 2 bases, V lost 5 bases, and 7 bases had no gene match. In DNA, the CDR3 is TGTGCCAGCAGCCTGGTTTTAGCGGGAGCCTACGAGCAGTACTTC. Protein sequence: CASSLVLAGAYEQYF. Combining the CDR3 with reference TRBV11-2 and TRBJ2-7 gives the whole variable domain EAGVAQSPRYKIIEKRQSVAFWCNPISGHATLYWYQQILGQGPKLLIQFQNNGVVDDSQLPKDRFSAERLKGVDSTLKIQPAKLEDSAVYLCASSLVLAGAYEQYFGPGTRLTVT.

V usage is TRBV4-1 and J usage is TRBJ2-1, with 7 nucleotides matching TRBD2. J was trimmed by 3 bases and V by 4 bases; bases with no gene match: 9. CDR1 and CDR2 (germline): MGHRA, YSYEKL. The CDR3 length is 16 residues. The CDR3 DNA sequence: TGCGCCAGCAGCCGCTCACTAGCGATCTTCTACAATGAGCAGTTCTTC. Encoded protein: CASSRSLAIFYNEQFF.

V gene TRBV3-1 (or the pseudogene TRBV3-2) combines with J gene TRBJ1-1; unclear D gene. The germline V gene encodes CDR1 LGHDT and CDR2 YNNKEL (reference sequence). Trimming stripped 1 base from V and 10 bases from J, with 7 bases between. CDR3 length: 11 amino acids. CDR3 sequence (DNA): TGTGCCAGCAGCCAAGGGGGAAGAGCTTTCTTT. As protein: CASSQGGRAFF.

This clone has just one count. The chain has TRBV28 and TRBJ2-5; no reliable D call. The germline V and J ends were trimmed by 6 bases and 2 bases, with 1 base remaining between them. The CDR3 runs 10 residues. Germline V gene lookup returns CDR1 MDHEN and CDR2 SYDVKM. The DNA for the CDR3 is TGTGCCAGCAGGCAAGAGACCCAGTACTTC. The encoded protein is CASRQETQYF.

This sequence joins TRBV7-8 and TRBJ2-7; 10 bases line up with TRBD2. The CDR3 contains 13 residues. Losses at the gene ends were 5 bases for V and 4 bases for J; bases not matched to a gene: 2. Germline loops: CDR1 SGHVS, CDR2 FQNEAQ. In DNA, the CDR3 is TGTGCCAGCAGCGAGCGGGAGGGTTACGAGCAGTACTTC. It encodes CASSEREGYEQYF.

This rearrangement joins TRBV7-2 to TRBJ2-7; D is undetermined. Trimming left V 1 base short and J 2 bases short, with 9 bases between. Germline CDR1 SGHTA, CDR2 FQGNSA. This CDR3 has 14 amino acids. CDR3 sequence reads: CASSLGVGPYEQYF. The DNA of the CDR3 is TGTGCCAGCAGCTTAGGGGTCGGACCCTACGAGCAGTACTTC.

This clone was seen once. The chain carries TRBV7-6 and TRBJ1-1; no reliable D call. Per the germline V gene, CDR1 is SGHVS and CDR2 is FNYEAQ. The CDR3 sequence is 14 residues long. The V gene lost 3 bases and the J gene lost 4 bases, with 12 bases spanning the gap. The CDR3 nucleotides are TGTGCCAGCAGCTTTTCTACTACCTCCACTGAAGCTTTCTTT. It specifies CASSFSTTSTEAFF. Filled out from reference TRBV7-6 and TRBJ1-1, the complete variable domain reads GAGVSQSPRYKVTKRGQDVALRCDPISGHVSLYWYRQALGQGPEFLTYFNYEAQQDKSGLPNDRFSAERPEGSISTLTIQRTEQRDSAMYRCASSFSTTSTEAFFGQGTRLTVV.

The V gene is TRBV6-5, the J gene TRBJ1-1; D might be TRBD1 (5 bases). The V end was cut by 6 bases, the J end by 2 bases, with 13 bases between. Germline-derived CDR1 and CDR2 are MNHEY and SVGAGI. This CDR3 is built from 14 residues. The CDR3 loop is CASRLGALNTEAFF. CDR3 coding DNA: TGTGCCAGCAGGTTAGGGGCCTTAAACACTGAAGCTTTCTTT.

The chain links TRBV5-5 to TRBJ1-5; D possibly corresponds to TRBD1 (6 bases). Germline V gene data show CDR1 as SGHKS and CDR2 as YYEKEE (reference sequence). The CDR3 covers 16 residues. With 2 bases removed from V and 0 bases from J, the gap between germline ends came to 12 bases. CDR3 DNA: TGTGCCAGCAGCTTTACAGGGACGTATAGCAATCAGCCCCAGCATTTT. Protein sequence: CASSFTGTYSNQPQHF. Full variable domain (outside the CDR3, taken from reference TRBV5-5 and TRBJ1-5): DAGVTQSPTHLIKTRGQQVTLRCSPISGHKSVSWYQQVLGQGPQFIFQYYEKEERGRGNFPDRFSARQFPNYSSELNVNALLLGDSALYLCASSFTGTYSNQPQHFGDGTRLSIL.

The chain uses TRBV2 and TRBJ2-3; no definite D call. V lost 6 bases and J lost 2, with 9 bases in between. The CDR3 is made up of 13 amino acids. Germline V CDR1 and CDR2: SNHLY, FYNNEI. The DNA of the CDR3 is TGTGCCAGCAGGGGTTACTTCACAGATACGCAGTATTTT. This gives the protein CASRGYFTDTQYF.

The gene calls are TRBV3-1 (or the pseudogene TRBV3-2) and TRBJ1-1; unclear D gene. The germline V gene has CDR1 LGHDT and CDR2 YNNKEL (reference sequence). The CDR3 is made up of 16 amino acids. Trimming removed 1 base at V and 2 bases at J, with 14 bases between. This CDR3 is CASSQGAQRPNTEAFF. The CDR3 region has the DNA TGTGCCAGCAGCCAAGGCGCGCAGAGACCTAACACTGAAGCTTTCTTT.

V is TRBV7-9 and J is TRBJ2-7, with D possibly TRBD1 on 5 matching bases. The germline V and J ends were trimmed by 1 base and 4 bases, with 14 bases remaining between them. Germline values: CDR1 SEHNR, CDR2 FQNEAQ (reference sequence). This CDR3 spans 15 amino acids. CDR3 sequence (DNA): TGTGCCAGCAGCTTAGGAGTCGGTAGGGGATACGAGCAGTACTTC. It yields the protein CASSLGVGRGYEQYF.

The genes are TRBV21-1 and TRBJ2-4; no check of the table's D call, TRBD1, against the DNA was made. TRBV21-1 is marked as a pseudogene. This CDR3 region has 17 residues. In DNA, the CDR3 is TGTGCCAGCAGCTCCCCAGACGGACAGAAAGCCAAAAACATTCAGTACTTC. It is translated as CASSSPDGQKAKNIQYF.

J is TRBJ1-1 and V is TRBV13; 7 bases align to TRBD1. Trimming cost V 4 bases and J 1 base; bases outside gene matches: 6. CDR1 and CDR2 (germline): PRHDT, FYEKMQ (reference sequence). CDR3 length: 15 amino acids. As DNA, the CDR3 is TGTGCCAGCAGCTGGGACGGACAGGCGAACACTGAAGCTTTCTTT. Amino acids: CASSWDGQANTEAFF.

This rearrangement joins TRBV12-3 or TRBV12-4 to TRBJ2-5; TRBD1 agrees at 10 bases. J lost 4 bases, V lost 6 bases, and 2 bases had no gene match. This CDR3 comprises 13 residues. CDR3 sequence (DNA): TGTGCCAGCAGGGGGACAGGGGTAGAGACCCAGTACTTC. Residues: CASRGTGVETQYF.

Turning to this clone: Other DNA sequences in this sample translate to the same CDR3. V usage is TRBV5-4 and J usage is TRBJ2-5, with 9 positions matching TRBD1. The V gene end was trimmed by 2 bases and the J gene end by 5 bases; junction bases not matched to a gene: 4. The CDR3 runs to 14 residues. Germline V lookup: CDR1 SGHNT, CDR2 YYREEE (reference sequence). The DNA of the CDR3 is TGTGCCAGCAGCTTACAGGGGGCCGGGGAGACCCAGTACTTC. This gives the protein CASSLQGAGETQYF.

This clone has a single count. The V and J genes are TRBV2 and TRBJ1-1; unclear D gene. Germline loops: CDR1 SNHLY, CDR2 FYNNEI. Trimming took off 5 bases at V and 3 bases at J, with 7 bases between the two ends. The CDR3 consists of 12 residues. The CDR3 nucleotides are TGTGCCAGCAGTACTCAGGACACTGAAGCTTTCTTT. Amino acids: CASSTQDTEAFF.

This clone was counted a few times. This chain links TRBV30 with TRBJ1-2; D is possibly TRBD1 (5 bases). The CDR3 length is 12 residues. Germline loops: CDR1 GTSNPN, CDR2 SVGIG (reference sequence). V gave up 1 base and J gave up 7 bases, with 10 bases separating them. The CDR3 DNA reads as TGTGCCTGGAGTGATTGGACATCTGGCTACACCTTC. The encoded protein is CAWSDWTSGYTF. The whole variable domain, remainder taken from reference TRBV30 and TRBJ1-2, is SQTIHQWPATLVQPVGSPLSLECTVEGTSNPNLYWYRQAAGRGLQLLFYSVGIGQISSEVPQNLSASRPQDRQFILSSKKLLLSDSGFYLCAWSDWTSGYTFGSGTRLTVV.

The chain recombines TRBV4-2 with TRBJ1-1, with a weak D call TRBD1 (6 bases). This CDR3 has 15 amino acids. Germline V gene lookup returns CDR1 LGHNA and CDR2 YNFKEQ. V gave up 1 base and J gave up 1 base, with 10 bases separating them. Here the CDR3 reads CASSQVLGANTEAFF. Written as DNA, the CDR3 is TGTGCCAGCAGCCAAGTTCTGGGGGCGAACACTGAAGCTTTCTTT.

V gene TRBV7-9 combines with J gene TRBJ2-1, with 10 bases that match TRBD1. Trimming cost V 1 base and J 6 bases; bases outside gene matches: 3. CDR3 length: 15 amino acids. CDR1 SEHNR and CDR2 FQNEAQ come from the germline V gene (reference sequence). The CDR3 here is CASSLVGQGFNEQFF. The CDR3 DNA follows: TGTGCCAGCAGCTTAGTGGGACAGGGGTTCAATGAGCAGTTCTTC.

This clone has just one count. V and J are TRBV7-9 and TRBJ2-7; tentative D call: TRBD1 (6 bases). Between the trimmed V and J ends, which lost 10 bases and 2 bases, there was a span of 21 bases. Germline CDR1 reads SEHNR; CDR2 reads FQNEAQ (reference sequence). The CDR3 runs 15 residues. In DNA form, the CDR3 reads TGTGCCACCTCACAAGGACGAACAGGGACCTACGAGCAGTACTTC. Translation: CATSQGRTGTYEQYF.

CDR3 in DNA: TGCGCCAGCAGCTTACCCGGACAGAACACTGAAGCTTTCTTT. This gives the protein CASSLPGQNTEAFF. The J gene is TRBJ1-1, the V gene TRBV5-1; possible D gene TRBD1, 5 bases. Trimming took off 2 bases at V and 1 base at J, with 9 bases between the two ends. The CDR3 is 14 amino acids. Germline CDR1 and CDR2: SGHRS and YFSETQ. Combining the CDR3 with reference TRBV5-1 and TRBJ1-1 gives the whole variable domain KAGVTQTPRYLIKTRGQQVTLSCSPISGHRSVSWYQQTPGQGLQFLFEYFSETQRNKGNFPGRFSGRQFSNSRSEMNVSTLELGDSALYLCASSLPGQNTEAFFGQGTRLTVV.

The V and J genes are TRBV7-9 and TRBJ1-2; 7 bases agree with TRBD1. V lost 5 bases, J lost 4 bases, and 13 bases stayed unmatched. The CDR3 loop spans 16 amino acids. Germline V gene data show CDR1 as SEHNR and CDR2 as FQNEAQ (reference sequence). The CDR3 bases are TGTGCCAGCAGCGGGGACCAGACAGGGAGGACCTATGGCTACACCTTC. Its translation is CASSGDQTGRTYGYTF. Combining the CDR3 with reference TRBV7-9 and TRBJ1-2 gives the whole variable domain DTGVSQNPRHKITKRGQNVTFRCDPISEHNRLYWYRQTLGQGPEFLTYFQNEAQLEKSRLLSDRFSAERPKGSFSTLEIQRTEQGDSAMYLCASSGDQTGRTYGYTFGSGTRLTVV.

This clone appeared a few times. The V and J genes are TRBV24-1 and TRBJ1-5; D is unclear. The germline CDR1 and CDR2 sequences are KGHDR and SFDVKD. This CDR3 is 14 amino acids long. V lost 4 bases and J 5 bases, leaving 11 bases between the germline ends. CDR3 protein: CATSDHKHYQPQHF. The CDR3 region has the DNA TGTGCCACCAGTGACCACAAGCACTATCAGCCCCAGCATTTT.